The subject of this entry is one TCR beta chain. V was pared by 4 bases and J by 7 bases, with 14 bases between. Germline-derived CDR1 and CDR2 are SGDLS and YYNGEE. This CDR3 is 14 amino acids long. This sample stems from a study of radiotherapy plus CTLA-4 blockade in lung cancer. At the level of the study: For about 18% of patients, objective responses occurred, and approximately 31% had disease control.

Some clones are missing from TCRdb's copy, which holds only in-frame ones; the method was immunoSEQ multiplex PCR. The sample records some 78,000 clones, approximately 86% being singletons. The rearrangement joins TRBV9 to TRBJ2-2, with D hard to call. This clonotype originated in a human donor with non-small cell lung cancer who had stable disease on radiotherapy plus ipilimumab. Material: peripheral blood, obtained from a patient treated with radiotherapy plus ipilimumab. The CDR3, as DNA: TGTGCCAGCAGCCTGCTCCACCAGGACGGGGAGCTGTTTTTT. Residues: CASSLLHQDGELFF. Supplemented by reference TRBV9 and TRBJ2-2, the full variable domain reads DSGVTQTPKHLITATGQRVTLRCSPRSGDLSVYWYQQSLDQGLQFLIQYYNGEERAKGNILERFSAQQFPDLHSELNLSSLELGDSALYFCASSLLHQDGELFFGEGSRLTVL.